The sequence of this T cell receptor beta chain was determined in a study of cytomegalovirus exposure and HLA in healthy donors. Amplification used 60 Vbeta primers and 13 Jbeta primers. Here immunoSEQ multiplex PCR was the method, and the copy in TCRdb shows in-frame clones only, minus some. The repertoire holds about 140,000 clones, with roughly 74% as singletons. Germline values: CDR1 MDHEN, CDR2 SYDVKM. The CDR3 length is 13 residues. With 3 bases removed from V and 6 bases from J, the gap between germline ends came to 12 bases. This receptor was identified in a man between 35 and 55 years old in good health and CMV-seronegative. The material sequenced was PBMCs. This sequence joins TRBV28 and TRBJ2-7; D gene uncertain. The CDR3 loop reads CASSLNPRGEQYF. Here the CDR3 DNA reads TGTGCCAGCAGTTTGAACCCACGCGGCGAGCAGTACTTC.